A single sample gave rise to the 10 T cell receptor beta chains below, sequenced in a study of shared clonotypes between healthy human individuals. Generated by immunoSEQ multiplex PCR, the TCRdb table keeps only in-frame clones and is missing some. The repertoire holds 2,500,000 or so clones, just under 95% seen once, with around 0.38% in the top ten. Sequencing was done on a sample of naive CD4+ T cells from PBMCs. Subset defined: CD45RA+ positively selected. These receptors came from a man aged 18 to 29 in good health. Some clones in this sample may be carry-over from other donors' samples.

The chain carries TRBV10-2 and TRBJ1-3, with TRBD1 as a possible D gene (5 bases). Germline V gene lookup returns CDR1 WSHSY and CDR2 SAAADI. This CDR3 has 13 amino acids. V lost 10 bases and J 1 base, leaving 11 bases between the germline ends. CDR3: CATRGWSGNTIYF. CDR3 coding DNA: TGCGCCACCCGGGGGTGGTCTGGAAACACCATATATTTT.

The J gene is TRBJ2-1, the V gene TRBV2, with D tentatively TRBD2 (5 bases). V dropped 8 bases and J dropped 7 bases, with 15 bases sitting between them. Germline V gives CDR1 SNHLY, CDR2 FYNNEI. The CDR3 runs to 13 residues. The CDR3 coding sequence is TGTGCCAGCTACCTCTCAGGAGGAAATGAGCAGTTCTTC. This encodes CASYLSGGNEQFF.

The rearrangement uses TRBV5-1 and TRBJ1-2; D is undetermined. Germline V lookup: CDR1 SGHRS, CDR2 YFSETQ. With 2 bases removed from V and 3 bases from J, the gap between germline ends came to 14 bases. The CDR3 consists of 15 residues. In nucleotides, the CDR3 is TGCGCCAGCAGCTTCGGACCTCCCCTTGACTATGGCTACACCTTC. Translation: CASSFGPPLDYGYTF.

This chain joins TRBV6-1 and TRBJ2-5; D unresolved. The CDR3 covers 14 residues. The germline gives CDR1 MNHNS, CDR2 SASEGT. V lost 3 bases and J lost 1, with 9 bases in between. CDR3 sequence reads: CASSDNGPQETQYF. For the CDR3, the DNA is TGTGCCAGCAGTGACAACGGACCCCAAGAGACCCAGTACTTC.

Notes on this clone: The same CDR3 can be traced to other DNA sequences in this sample. The chain combines TRBV4-1 with TRBJ2-3, with a tentative D call TRBD2 (5 bases). CDR3 size: 15 residues. Between the trimmed V and J ends, which lost 3 bases and 2 bases, there was a span of 12 bases. Germline lookup yields CDR1 MGHRA and CDR2 YSYEKL. CDR3 in amino acids: CASSHRTGVTDTQYF. The DNA for the CDR3 is TGCGCCAGCAGCCACAGGACCGGGGTCACAGATACGCAGTATTTT.

V and J are TRBV4-1 and TRBJ2-7; the match to TRBD2 covers 10 bases. This CDR3 is built from 17 residues. Trimming took 0 bases from V and 3 from J; bases not matched to a gene: 8. Germline assignment: CDR1 MGHRA and CDR2 YSYEKL. CDR3 sequence (DNA): TGCGCCAGCAGCCAAGATTGGCTAGCGGGAGAAAACTACGAGCAGTACTTC. Encoded protein: CASSQDWLAGENYEQYF.

The J gene is TRBJ2-3, the V gene TRBV6-1; D is perhaps TRBD2 (7 bases). The CDR3 runs 16 residues. Per germline, CDR1 MNHNS and CDR2 SASEGT. V was cut by 2 bases and J by 0 bases, with 12 bases left in between. CDR3 DNA sequence: TGTGCCAGCAGTGAACGCGGGGGCCCTAGCACAGATACGCAGTATTTT. Translating gives CASSERGGPSTDTQYF.

The chain uses TRBV5-5 and TRBJ1-1, with a possible D match to TRBD1 (5 bases). Per the germline V gene, CDR1 is SGHKS and CDR2 is YYEKEE (reference sequence). The V end lost 4 bases, the J end lost 5 bases, and 18 bases lay between the germline ends. The CDR3 is 15 residues long. The CDR3 DNA is TGTGCCAGCAGCCCAGGATGGGGCGGAGGGACTGAAGCTTTCTTT. Encoded protein: CASSPGWGGGTEAFF.

The chain links TRBV4-2 to TRBJ1-1; D gene uncertain. Germline values: CDR1 LGHNA, CDR2 YNFKEQ. This CDR3 has 14 residues. Trimming took off 1 base at V and 11 bases at J, with 17 bases between the two ends. The CDR3 region is CASSQVPRGLGAFF. For the CDR3, the DNA is TGTGCCAGCAGCCAAGTCCCGCGAGGGCTCGGGGCTTTCTTT.

In this sample, this clone turned up once. At the DNA level, this CDR3 is encoded by other sequences in the same sample as well. This chain connects TRBV10-3 to TRBJ2-3; D call uncertain. V was cut by 8 bases and J by 0 bases, with 9 bases left in between. The CDR3 consists of 13 residues. Germline V gene lookup returns CDR1 ENHRY and CDR2 SYGVKD. The CDR3 bases are TGTGCCATCTCCGGCTCAAGCACAGATACGCAGTATTTT. This codes for CAISGSSTDTQYF.